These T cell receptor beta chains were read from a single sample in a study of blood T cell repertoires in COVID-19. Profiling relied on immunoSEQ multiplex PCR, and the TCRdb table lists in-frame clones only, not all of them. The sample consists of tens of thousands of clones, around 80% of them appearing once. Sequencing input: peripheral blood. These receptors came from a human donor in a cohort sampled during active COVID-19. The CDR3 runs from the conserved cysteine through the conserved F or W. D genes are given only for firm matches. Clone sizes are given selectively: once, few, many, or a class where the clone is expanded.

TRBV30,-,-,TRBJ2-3,CALEGGDGTDTQYF,TGTGCCCTGGAGGGTGGCGACGGTACAGATACGCAGTATTTT
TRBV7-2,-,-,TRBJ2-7,CASSLFLASSRNYEQYF,TGTGCCAGCAGCTTGTTCCTTGCCTCCTCGCGAAACTACGAGCAGTACTTC
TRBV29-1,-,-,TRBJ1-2,CSVVGVGAAGEYGYTF,TGCAGCGTTGTAGGGGTGGGGGCAGCCGGGGAATATGGCTACACCTTC
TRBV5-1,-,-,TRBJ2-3,CASTVDWTVGSDTQYF,TGCGCCAGCACCGTGGACTGGACGGTCGGGTCAGATACGCAGTATTTT
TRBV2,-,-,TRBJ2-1,CASSVYRATYNEQFF,TGTGCCAGCAGTGTTTACAGGGCTACCTACAATGAGCAGTTCTTC
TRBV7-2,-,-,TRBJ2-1,CASSPLAQVQFF,TGTGCCAGCAGCCCACTAGCACAAGTGCAGTTCTTC
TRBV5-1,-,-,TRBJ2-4,CASSLGWSDIQYF,TGCGCCAGCAGCCTTGGATGGAGTGACATTCAGTACTTC
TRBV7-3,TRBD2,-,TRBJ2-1,CASSTLAGALNEQFF,TGTGCCAGCAGCACCCTAGCGGGAGCATTGAATGAGCAGTTCTTC
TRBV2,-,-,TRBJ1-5,CASSEDPSGPQHF,TGTGCCAGCAGTGAAGATCCCTCCGGGCCCCAGCATTTT
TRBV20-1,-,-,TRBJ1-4,CSASPPTGEKLFF,TGCAGTGCTAGTCCCCCCACGGGAGAAAAACTGTTTTTT
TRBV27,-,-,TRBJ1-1,CASSLRNTEAFF,TGTGCCAGCAGTTTGCGAAACACTGAAGCTTTCTTT
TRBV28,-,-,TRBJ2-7,CASKNPAGPYEQYF,TGTGCCAGCAAGAATCCAGCAGGGCCCTACGAGCAGTACTTC
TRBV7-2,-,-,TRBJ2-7,CASSQGRVYEQYF,TGTGCCAGCTCCCAGGGAAGGGTATACGAGCAGTACTTC
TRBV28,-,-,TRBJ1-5,CASRTEQGRNQPQHF,TGTGCCAGCAGAACCGAGCAGGGCCGCAATCAGCCCCAGCATTTT
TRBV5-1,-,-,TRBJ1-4,CASSFTGKNEKLFF,TGCGCCAGCAGCTTTACAGGGAAAAATGAAAAACTGTTTTTT
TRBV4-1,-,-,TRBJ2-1,CASSRSGAASYNEQFF,TGCGCCAGCAGCCGGTCGGGAGCAGCATCCTACAATGAGCAGTTCTTC
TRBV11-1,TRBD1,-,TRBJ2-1,CASSSGTGSSNEQFF,TGTGCCAGCAGCTCCGGGACAGGCTCTAGCAATGAGCAGTTCTTC
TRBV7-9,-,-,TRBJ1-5,CASSSMGGQSQPQHF,TGTGCCAGCAGCTCCATGGGGGGGCAAAGTCAGCCCCAGCATTTT
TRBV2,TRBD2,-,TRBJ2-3,CASSVIGLAGLTDTQYF,TGTGCCAGCAGCGTGATAGGACTAGCGGGACTCACAGATACGCAGTATTTT
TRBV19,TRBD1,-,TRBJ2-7,CASSIGGDRAYEQYF,TGTGCCAGTAGTATAGGAGGGGACAGGGCGTACGAGCAGTACTTC
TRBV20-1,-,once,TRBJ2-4,CSAMGPNIQYF,TGCAGTGCAATGGGCCCAAACATTCAGTACTTC
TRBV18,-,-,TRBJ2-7,CASSQPAPFYEQYF,TGTGCCAGCTCACAACCGGCACCGTTTTACGAGCAGTACTTC
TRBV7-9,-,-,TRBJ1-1,CASSFATRDTEAFF,TGTGCCAGCAGCTTTGCCACTCGGGACACTGAAGCTTTCTTT
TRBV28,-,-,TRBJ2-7,CASSSRTGSYEQYF,TGTGCCAGCAGTTCTCGGACTGGCTCCTACGAGCAGTACTTC
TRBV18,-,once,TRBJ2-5,CASSPIGGETQYF,TGTGCCAGCTCACCAATAGGGGGGGAAACCCAGTACTTC
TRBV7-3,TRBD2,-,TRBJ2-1,CASSFGGGTSGYNEQFF,TGTGCCAGCAGCTTCGGTGGGGGGACTAGCGGGTACAATGAGCAGTTCTTC
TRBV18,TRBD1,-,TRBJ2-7,CASSLTGQNPYEQYF,TGTGCCAGCTCTCTAACGGGACAGAACCCCTACGAGCAGTACTTC
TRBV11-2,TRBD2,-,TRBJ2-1,CASSFTSGSSGEQFF,TGTGCCAGCAGCTTCACTAGCGGGAGTTCAGGTGAGCAGTTCTTC
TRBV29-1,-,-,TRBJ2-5,CSVDPAGQETQYF,TGCAGCGTTGATCCGGCAGGGCAAGAGACCCAGTACTTC
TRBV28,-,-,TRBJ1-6,CASSPHTSSYNSPLHF,TGTGCCAGCAGCCCCCACACCAGCTCCTATAATTCACCCCTCCACTTT
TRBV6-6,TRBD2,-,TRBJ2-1,CASTLTASGRDEQFF,TGTGCCAGCACCCTTACGGCTAGCGGGAGGGATGAGCAGTTCTTC
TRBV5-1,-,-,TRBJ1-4,CASSPSFDEKLFF,TGCGCCAGCAGCCCCTCTTTTGATGAAAAACTGTTTTTT
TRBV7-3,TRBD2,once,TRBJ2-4,CASSFPGGPDGNIQYF,TGTGCCAGCAGCTTTCCGGGAGGGCCCGATGGAAACATTCAGTACTTC
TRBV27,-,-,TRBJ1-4,CASREQKGRNEKLFF,TGTGCCAGCAGAGAACAGAAGGGGCGAAATGAAAAACTGTTTTTT
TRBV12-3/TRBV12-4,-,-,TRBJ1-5,CASSFRPQQPQHF,TGTGCCAGCAGTTTCAGGCCGCAGCAGCCCCAGCATTTT
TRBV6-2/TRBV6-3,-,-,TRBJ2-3,CASSYNSGRPTQYF,TGTGCCAGCAGTTATAATTCGGGGAGACCTACGCAGTATTTT
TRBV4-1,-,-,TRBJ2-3,CASSQEGGVTDTQYF,TGCGCCAGCAGCCAAGAAGGGGGGGTCACAGATACGCAGTATTTT
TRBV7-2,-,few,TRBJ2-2,CASSLPITGELFF,TGTGCCAGCAGCTTACCAATCACCGGGGAGCTGTTTTTT
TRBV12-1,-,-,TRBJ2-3,CASSFVPGENTDTQYF,TGTGCCAGCAGCTTTGTCCCTGGAGAGAACACAGATACGCAGTATTTT
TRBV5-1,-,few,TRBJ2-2,CASSLESTGELFF,TGCGCCAGCAGCTTGGAGAGCACCGGGGAGCTGTTTTTT